Listed here are 17 T cell receptor beta chains from one sample, sequenced in a study of T-cell reconstitution after alpha-beta-depleted transplantation in children. As it was prepared, the TCRbeta library received unique molecular identifiers. TCRdb called the PCR reads again in MiXCR, with one record for every CDR3 protein. The table records fewer than 400,000 distinct CDR3 sequences, about a fifth of them present only once. The source was PBMCs from the stem cell graft donor, collected from the stem cell graft. These receptor sequences come from a human donor who donated a stem cell graft to a child with acute myeloid leukemia.

This clonotype was seen a few times. This rearrangement joins TRBV6-1 to TRBJ2-3; 11 bases are a match to TRBD2. The CDR3 loop spans 16 amino acids. The V segment lost 7 bases and the J segment 10 bases; nucleotides outside the gene matches: 16. Germline V gives CDR1 MNHNS, CDR2 SASEGT. The CDR3 DNA reads TGTGCCAGCACCGAGAGACTAGCGGGAATGGTAGGGGCGCAGTATTTT. This codes for CASTERLAGMVGAQYF.

The chain uses TRBV20-1 and TRBJ1-5; D is unresolved. The CDR3 runs 15 residues. Trimming stripped 3 bases from V and 2 bases from J, with 14 bases between. CDR1 and CDR2 (germline): DFQATT, SNEGSKA (reference sequence). The CDR3 DNA reads TGCAGTGCTAGGAACCCTTCACGCGGCAATCAGCCCCAGCATTTT. This encodes CSARNPSRGNQPQHF.

The rearrangement joins TRBV29-1 to TRBJ2-7; 10 bases match TRBD2. The CDR3 is 14 residues long. The ends lost 4 bases at V and 5 bases at J; junction bases unmatched: 8. The germline gives CDR1 SQVTM, CDR2 ANQGSEA. This chain's CDR3 is CSVGASGSSHEQYF. CDR3 coding DNA: TGCAGCGTTGGGGCTAGCGGGAGTTCCCACGAGCAGTACTTC.

Ten or more counts support this clonotype. The chain has TRBV20-1 and TRBJ1-1; D gene unclear. The germline V gene has CDR1 DFQATT and CDR2 SNEGSKA (reference sequence). V dropped 3 bases and J dropped 2 bases, with 13 bases sitting between them. This CDR3 has 14 amino acids. The CDR3, as DNA: TGCAGTGCTAGCCGGTCAATACCAAACACTGAAGCTTTCTTT. This translates into CSASRSIPNTEAFF.

Only a few counts were recorded for this clonotype. This chain connects TRBV18 to TRBJ1-1; TRBD1 matches at 8 bases. Germline-derived CDR1 and CDR2 are KGHSH and LQKENI. V dropped 4 bases and J dropped 6; count of bases not matched to a gene: 4. CDR3 size: 13 residues. This chain's CDR3 is CASSLIQGAEAFF. CDR3 DNA: TGTGCCAGCTCACTAATACAGGGGGCTGAAGCTTTCTTT. The complete variable domain, with remaining parts taken from reference TRBV18 and TRBJ1-1, reads NAGVMQNPRHLVRRRGQEARLRCSPMKGHSHVYWYRQLPEEGLKFMVYLQKENIIDESGMPKERFSAEFPKEGPSILRIQQVVRGDSAAYFCASSLIQGAEAFFGQGTRLTVV.

Turning to this clonotype: A much more abundant neighbour one base away suggests this may be a read error. This CDR3 fails to terminate in the conserved phenylalanine or tryptophan, so it likely reflects a read error. The CDR3 spells CSQGDSSYNEQFV. In DNA, the CDR3 is TGCAGCCAAGGGGACAGCTCCTACAATGAGCAGTTCGTC. The gene calls are TRBV29-1 and TRBJ2-1; TRBD1 aligns across 7 bases. The V gene's germline CDR1 is SQVTM and CDR2 ANQGSEA. The junction had 4 bases not matched to a gene; V was cut back by 8 bases and J by 0 bases. The CDR3 is 13 amino acids.

The CDR3 bases are TGTGCCAGCAAAGGACAGGGGGCCTATGAGCAGTTCTTC. It encodes CASKGQGAYEQFF. The rearrangement joins TRBV12-3 or TRBV12-4 to TRBJ2-1, with TRBD1 matching over 11 bases. The CDR3 is 13 amino acids. Losses at the gene ends were 7 bases for V and 8 bases for J; bases not matched to a gene: 4.

Ten or more counts support this clonotype. The rearrangement uses TRBV20-1 and TRBJ2-1, with D unclear. The CDR3 is made up of 16 amino acids. V shed 0 bases and J shed 0 bases, with 12 bases lying between them. Germline V gene data show CDR1 as DFQATT and CDR2 as SNEGSKA (reference sequence). This CDR3 reads CSARDVGESSYNEQFF. CDR3 nucleotide sequence: TGCAGTGCTAGAGATGTGGGCGAGAGCTCCTACAATGAGCAGTTCTTC.

This clonotype was detected a few times. The rearrangement uses TRBV20-1 and TRBJ2-1; TRBD2 matches at 8 bases. Germline V lookup: CDR1 DFQATT, CDR2 SNEGSKA (reference sequence). V lost 2 bases, J lost 8 bases, and 8 bases stayed unmatched. This CDR3 region has 14 residues. DNA for the CDR3: TGCAGTGCTAGACCCCCCGGGACTAGAGATGAGCAGTTCTTC. Protein: CSARPPGTRDEQFF.

This clonotype is a singleton in its sample. This chain joins TRBV25-1 and TRBJ2-7, with D possibly TRBD2 on 5 matching bases. This CDR3 comprises 13 residues. In germline, CDR1 is MGHDK, CDR2 SYGVNS. Trimming left V 6 bases short and J 3 bases short, with 12 bases between. The CDR3 loop is CASRKWESYEQYF. CDR3 nucleotide sequence: TGTGCCAGCAGAAAGTGGGAGAGCTACGAGCAGTACTTC.

This clonotype was found a few times. J is TRBJ1-2 and V is TRBV13; D unclear. The germline V and J ends were trimmed by 4 bases and 0 bases, with 12 bases remaining between them. The CDR3 consists of 15 residues. Germline CDR1 reads PRHDT; CDR2 reads FYEKMQ (reference sequence). The CDR3 is CASSSRGEANYGYTF. In DNA form, the CDR3 reads TGTGCCAGCAGCTCCCGCGGGGAAGCTAACTATGGCTACACCTTC.

The chain recombines TRBV6-2 or TRBV6-3 with TRBJ2-1, with 11 bases aligning to TRBD2. Germline lookup yields CDR1 MNHEY and CDR2 SVGEGT. CDR3 length equals 20 residues. V lost 0 bases to trimming and J lost 1 base; unmatched junction nucleotides: 11. CDR3 protein: CASSYSPLQLAGDSYNEQFF. Written as DNA, the CDR3 is TGTGCCAGCAGTTACTCCCCGTTACAACTAGCGGGAGATTCCTACAATGAGCAGTTCTTC.

A few counts support this clonotype. This chain uses TRBV6-2 or TRBV6-3 with TRBJ2-1; possible D gene TRBD1, 5 bases. V gave up 0 bases and J gave up 9 bases, with 12 bases separating them. Germline V gene sequence: CDR1 MNHEY, CDR2 SVGEGT. CDR3 length: 14 residues. Written as DNA, the CDR3 is TGTGCCAGCAGTTACTCTAGGGGTCTCCGTGAGCAGTTCTTC. Its translation is CASSYSRGLREQFF.

This clonotype was picked up a small number of times. V is TRBV25-1 and J is TRBJ2-7; tentatively, D is TRBD1 or TRBD2 (5 bases each). Germline CDR1 and CDR2: MGHDK and SYGVNS. This CDR3 is built from 14 residues. Trimming pared 3 bases from V and 2 bases from J, leaving 11 bases between. Here the CDR3 reads CASSDLGPPYEQYF. The CDR3, as DNA: TGTGCCAGCAGTGACCTGGGACCTCCCTACGAGCAGTACTTC.

This clonotype was counted between two and nine times. V is TRBV12-3 or TRBV12-4 and J is TRBJ2-7; the D call may be TRBD1 or TRBD2 (5 bases each). The CDR3 totals 15 residues. The V gene lost 3 bases and the J gene lost 6 bases, with 18 bases spanning the gap. Written as DNA, the CDR3 is TGTGCCAGCAGTTTGGGGACCCAGGGATGGGGCGAGCAGTACTTC. This sequence encodes CASSLGTQGWGEQYF.

This clonotype occurred a few times. The chain links TRBV20-1 to TRBJ2-1; no clear D gene. There are 13 residues in the CDR3. Germline-derived CDR1 and CDR2 are DFQATT and SNEGSKA (reference sequence). V lost 3 bases and J 12 bases, leaving 18 bases between the germline ends. The CDR3 loop is CSARGPGESGQFF. CDR3 sequence (DNA): TGCAGTGCTAGGGGCCCTGGAGAGAGTGGGCAGTTCTTC.

V and J are TRBV5-1 and TRBJ1-1; 9 bases line up with TRBD1. The V and J ends lost 4 bases and 11 bases, in that order; junction bases with no gene match: 6. Germline lookup yields CDR1 SGHRS and CDR2 YFSETQ. The CDR3 runs 12 residues. The CDR3 DNA sequence: TGCGCCAGCAGCGTGGGACAGGGTTCGGCTTTCTTT. This codes for CASSVGQGSAFF.